These 21 T cell receptor beta chains were all obtained from the same sample, sequenced in a study of blood T cells in healthy people across ages. Through a sample-barcoded 5' primer and a J-beta primer mix, a second PCR was run for roughly 6 to 12 cycles. MiXCR, applied by TCRdb to the 5' RACE reads, yields one record per CDR3 protein. The table has hundreds of thousands of distinct CDR3 sequences, about 30% seen once; the top ten hold approximately 14%. Source material: blood. All receptors come from an elderly woman in good health.

The V gene is TRBV6-2 or TRBV6-3, the J gene TRBJ1-6; D is possibly TRBD1 (5 bases). The germline gives CDR1 MNHEY, CDR2 SVGEGT. Trimming shortened V by 6 bases and J by 3 bases, and 15 bases separated the two germline ends. This CDR3 has 16 amino acids. The CDR3 region is CASRSTGGVYNSPLHF. CDR3 nucleotides: TGTGCCAGCAGATCTACAGGAGGGGTCTATAATTCACCCCTCCACTTT.

The V and J genes are TRBV7-9 and TRBJ1-2; the D is unclear. The CDR3 sequence is 13 residues long. Germline V lookup: CDR1 SEHNR, CDR2 FQNEAQ (reference sequence). The germline V and J ends were trimmed by 3 bases and 5 bases, with 10 bases remaining between them. CDR3 amino acids: CASSFYILYGYTF. The CDR3 coding sequence is TGTGCCAGCAGCTTTTACATTTTGTATGGCTACACCTTC.

Regarding this clonotype: A much larger clone is a single base away; this may be a read error. The V gene is TRBV20-1, the J gene TRBJ2-5; a possible D gene is TRBD2 (6 bases). This CDR3 spans 14 amino acids. Germline lookup yields CDR1 DFQATT and CDR2 SNEGSKA (reference sequence). Trimming took off 3 bases at V and 11 bases at J, with 22 bases between the two ends. Written as DNA, the CDR3 is TGCAGTGCTAGCGGTAGCGGACTATCTAATGAGCAGTACTTC. The encoded protein is CSASGSGLSNEQYF.

The chain uses TRBV7-2 and TRBJ1-1; D may be TRBD1 (5 bases). Per germline, CDR1 SGHTA and CDR2 FQGNSA. V lost 1 base to trimming and J lost 12 bases, with 21 bases between them. The CDR3 is made up of 15 amino acids. The CDR3 protein is CASSLVVRGPVGTFF. CDR3 DNA sequence: TGTGCCAGCAGCTTAGTGGTTCGGGGCCCTGTGGGAACTTTCTTT.

This rearrangement joins TRBV9 to TRBJ2-4; D unclear. The J call may be in error: the DNA end matches TRBJ2-7 better. This CDR3 contains 13 residues. Germline V gene lookup returns CDR1 SGDLS and CDR2 YYNGEE. The CDR3 sequence is CASSPRLGNEQYF. CDR3 coding DNA: TGTGCCAGCAGCCCCCGGTTGGGGAACGAGCAGTACTTC.

Ten or more counts support this clonotype. This chain links TRBV6-1 with TRBJ2-7; TRBD1 might be the D (5 bases). The V gene lost 1 base and the J gene lost 2 bases, with 18 bases spanning the gap. This CDR3 region has 17 residues. From germline, CDR1 is MNHNS and CDR2 SASEGT. The CDR3 loop reads CASSEEAGRFTAYEQYF. CDR3 coding DNA: TGTGCCAGCAGTGAAGAGGCAGGGCGCTTCACAGCCTACGAGCAGTACTTC.

Concerning this clonotype itself: One end of the junction does not line up with germline, which may come from a read error. The V and J genes are TRBV20-1 and TRBJ2-2; possibly TRBD1 for D (5 bases). The CDR3 contains 17 residues. Germline V gene lookup returns CDR1 DFQATT and CDR2 SNEGSKA (reference sequence). Here the CDR3 reads CSARASLSRANTEELFF. Here the CDR3 DNA reads TGCAGTGCTAGAGCCTCTCTAAGCAGGGCCAACACCGAGGAGCTGTTTTTT.

In its sample, this clonotype was seen many times. The chain is built from TRBV20-1 and TRBJ2-7; 9 bases map to TRBD1. The CDR3 consists of 15 residues. Germline V CDR1 and CDR2: DFQATT, SNEGSKA (reference sequence). J lost 2 bases, V lost 1 base, and 6 bases had no gene match. In nucleotides, the CDR3 is TGCAGTGCTAGAGCCGGACAGGGGTCTACCTACGAGCAGTACTTC. It translates to CSARAGQGSTYEQYF.

This chain uses TRBV11-2 with TRBJ1-1, with TRBD1 as a possible D gene (5 bases). CDR1 is SGHAT, CDR2 FQNNGV, per germline. The CDR3 extends over 13 amino acids. The V and J ends lost 5 bases and 8 bases respectively, with 15 bases between them. The DNA for the CDR3 is TGTGCCAGCAGCCCGAGACTCAGGGCAGAAGCTTTCTTT. This translates into CASSPRLRAEAFF.

This clonotype has ten or more counts. V and J are TRBV7-3 and TRBJ2-3, with D possibly matching TRBD1 (6 bases). Germline V gene sequence: CDR1 SGHTA, CDR2 FQGTGA. The CDR3 runs to 16 residues. Trimming took 0 bases from V and 4 from J, leaving 14 bases between them. CDR3 sequence (DNA): TGTGCCAGCAGCTTAACGGCCACAGGGAGAGCAGATACGCAGTATTTT. Its protein product is CASSLTATGRADTQYF. Combining the CDR3 with reference TRBV7-3 and TRBJ2-3 gives the whole variable domain GAGVSQTPSNKVTEKGKYVELRCDPISGHTALYWYRQSLGQGPEFLIYFQGTGAADDSGLPNDRFFAVRPEGSVSTLKIQRTERGDSAVYLCASSLTATGRADTQYFGPGTRLTVL.

The V gene is TRBV20-1, the J gene TRBJ2-1; D uncertain. Matching the DNA end better, TRBJ2-7 makes the J call doubtful. This CDR3 has 16 residues. In germline, CDR1 is DFQATT, CDR2 SNEGSKA (reference sequence). The CDR3, as DNA: TGCAGTGCTAGAGCGTCCACACCAGGCTCCTACAATGAGCAGTACTTC. Residues: CSARASTPGSYNEQYF.

There are many counts of this clonotype. The chain links TRBV7-6 to TRBJ2-7, with TRBD1 matching 8 bases. Trimming at V came to 3 bases and at J to 5 bases, leaving 3 bases not matched to a gene. In germline, CDR1 is SGHVS, CDR2 FNYEAQ. CDR3 size: 13 residues. The CDR3 nucleotides read TGTGCCAGCAGCTTTGAGGACAGGGACGAGCAGTACTTC. Translated: CASSFEDRDEQYF.

The chain is built from TRBV20-1 and TRBJ1-4; 8 bases fit TRBD1. Germline assignment: CDR1 DFQATT and CDR2 SNEGSKA (reference sequence). V dropped 4 bases and J dropped 6; count of bases not matched to a gene: 1. CDR3 size: 12 residues. As DNA, the CDR3 is TGCAGTGCTAAGACAGGGGATGAAAAACTGTTTTTT. Protein product: CSAKTGDEKLFF.

The chain couples TRBV2 to TRBJ1-5; the D gene is possibly TRBD1 (5 bases). Germline V gene lookup returns CDR1 SNHLY and CDR2 FYNNEI. The V end was cut by 4 bases, the J end by 11 bases, with 21 bases between. CDR3 length: 15 residues. The CDR3 reads CASSAGGQSISTQHF. The CDR3 bases are TGTGCCAGCAGTGCGGGGGGTCAGTCAATCAGCACCCAGCATTTT.

In its sample, this clonotype was seen a few times. CDR3 nucleotide sequence: TGTGCCAGCTCCCTGGACGGGGGGGAAGGGGGTCAGCCCCAGCATTTT. This encodes CASSLDGGEGGQPQHF. The V call is TRBV4-2, the J call TRBJ1-5; TRBD1 might be the D (6 bases). The CDR3 has 16 amino acids. V was pared by 8 bases and J by 6 bases, with 23 bases between. Germline CDR1 reads LGHNA; CDR2 reads YNFKEQ.

At least ten counts were recorded for this clonotype. CDR3 protein: CASSVNGRLNTEAFF. The CDR3 nucleotides read TGTGCCAGCAGCGTCAACGGACGGTTGAACACTGAAGCTTTCTTT. This sequence joins TRBV7-3 and TRBJ1-1; D is unclear. The germline V and J ends were trimmed by 5 bases and 0 bases, with 13 bases remaining between them. CDR1 and CDR2 from the germline V gene are SGHTA and FQGTGA. The CDR3 sequence is 15 residues long.

This clonotype has at least ten counts. V gene TRBV11-2 combines with J gene TRBJ2-5, with 10 bases fitting TRBD1. The CDR3 is made up of 16 amino acids. J was trimmed by 4 bases and V by 4 bases; bases with no gene match: 9. From germline, CDR1 is SGHAT and CDR2 FQNNGV. The CDR3 DNA reads as TGTGCCAGCAGCTCCCGACAGGGGGCCTTGGGAGAGACCCAGTACTTC. Translation: CASSSRQGALGETQYF. The complete variable domain, with remaining parts taken from reference TRBV11-2 and TRBJ2-5, reads EAGVAQSPRYKIIEKRQSVAFWCNPISGHATLYWYQQILGQGPKLLIQFQNNGVVDDSQLPKDRFSAERLKGVDSTLKIQPAKLEDSAVYLCASSSRQGALGETQYFGPGTRLLVL.

This clonotype was detected ten times or more. The chain uses TRBV30 and TRBJ2-7; D not resolved. The CDR3 covers 15 residues. Trimming removed 3 bases at V and 0 bases at J, with 15 bases between. Germline V gene sequence: CDR1 GTSNPN, CDR2 SVGIG (reference sequence). In DNA, the CDR3 is TGTGCCTGGAGCTCCCTCCTTGTGGACTCCTACGAGCAGTACTTC. Translating it yields CAWSSLLVDSYEQYF.

This clonotype was seen at least ten times. The rearrangement uses TRBV7-2 and TRBJ1-1; TRBD1 matches at 7 bases. The V gene's germline CDR1 is SGHTA and CDR2 FQGNSA. J gave up 9 bases and V 5 bases, and 9 bases lay outside the gene matches. The CDR3 totals 13 residues. DNA for the CDR3: TGTGCCAGCAGCCAATCGACAGGGTCTAAAGCTTTCTTT. This translates into CASSQSTGSKAFF.

This clonotype was detected a few times. This chain's CDR3 is CASSEYTGTANTEAFF. CDR3 nucleotides: TGTGCCAGCAGTGAATATACAGGGACGGCGAACACTGAAGCTTTCTTT. This chain uses TRBV2 with TRBJ1-1; D may be TRBD1 (6 bases). CDR1 and CDR2 (germline): SNHLY, FYNNEI. This CDR3 has 16 residues. With 2 bases removed from V and 1 base from J, the gap between germline ends came to 14 bases.

This clonotype was observed many times. The chain combines TRBV20-1 with TRBJ2-4; no firm D call. The CDR3 has 14 residues. Germline V CDR1 and CDR2: DFQATT, SNEGSKA (reference sequence). Trimming removed 0 bases at V and 0 bases at J, with 6 bases between. The CDR3 DNA reads TGCAGTGCTAGAGATAGAGTAGCCAAAAACATTCAGTACTTC. Translated: CSARDRVAKNIQYF.